The 13 T cell receptor beta chains below all came from one sample that was sequenced in a study of beta chain features in type 1 diabetes. Findings and caveats of the study: Moderate yet significant TCRB CDR3 shortening was seen in Type 1 diabetes patients in all four CD4+ subsets.

These receptors lack a known antigen. The whole isolated RNA underwent reverse transcription, so sequencing captured expressed TCRB transcripts. Measured with immunoSEQ multiplex PCR; TCRdb has only the in-frame clones, and not every one. The sample holds over 40,000 clones; roughly 70% are singletons and the top ten take approximately 2%. Sample: Tregs from blood. The receptors were gathered from a woman under 30 with type 1 diabetes.

This clone showed up just a few times. The chain combines TRBV7-2 with TRBJ2-5; maybe TRBD2 (6 bases). The J call may be incorrect, as the DNA end agrees better with TRBJ2-7. The CDR3 has 17 amino acids. Germline assignment: CDR1 SGHTA and CDR2 FQGNSA. The CDR3 bases are TGTGCCAGCAGCTGGGCGGGGAGTGGCGGGGACTCCTACGAGCAGTACTTC. This encodes CASSWAGSGGDSYEQYF.

The CDR3 is CASSYTSFDTQYF. The CDR3, as DNA: TGTGCCAGCAGCTATACATCTTTCGATACGCAGTATTTT. The V and J genes are TRBV7-2 and TRBJ2-3, with D hard to call. Germline CDR1 and CDR2: SGHTA and FQGNSA. V lost 4 bases, J lost 6 bases, and 11 bases lay in between. The CDR3 has 13 residues.

The chain is built from TRBV11-2 and TRBJ1-1, with 7 nucleotides matching TRBD1. Germline assignment: CDR1 SGHAT and CDR2 FQNNGV. This CDR3 contains 14 residues. The ends lost 5 bases at V and 6 bases at J; junction bases unmatched: 9. The CDR3 region has the DNA TGTGCCAGCAGCGACGACAGGGAAGTTCCTGAAGCTTTCTTT. As protein: CASSDDREVPEAFF.

This clone was observed once. V usage is TRBV2 and J usage is TRBJ2-1, with 10 bases identical to TRBD2. The CDR3 has 19 residues. The trim removed 4 bases at V and 2 bases at J, leaving 14 bases unmatched. Germline V CDR1 and CDR2: SNHLY, FYNNEI. The CDR3 DNA follows: TGTGCCAGCAGTGGAGGGACTAGCGCCGGCAGAGGGGCCTACAATGAGCAGTTCTTC. Residues: CASSGGTSAGRGAYNEQFF. Based on the CDR3 plus reference TRBV2 and TRBJ2-1, the full variable domain is EPEVTQTPSHQVTQMGQEVILRCVPISNHLYFYWYRQILGQKVEFLVSFYNNEISEKSEIFDDQFSVERPDGSNFTLKIRSTKLEDSAMYFCASSGGTSAGRGAYNEQFFGPGTRLTVL.

The genes are TRBV4-1 and TRBJ1-3, with unresolved D. CDR1 and CDR2 (germline): MGHRA, YSYEKL. V lost 0 bases to trimming and J lost 3 bases, with 6 bases between them. The CDR3 loop spans 14 amino acids. The CDR3 spells CASSQEALGNTIYF. The CDR3 bases are TGCGCCAGCAGCCAAGAAGCTCTTGGAAACACCATATATTTT.

V usage is TRBV7-9 and J usage is TRBJ2-7, with TRBD2 matching over 11 bases. CDR3 size: 16 residues. The ends lost 5 bases at V and 4 bases at J; junction bases unmatched: 10. Germline V lookup: CDR1 SEHNR, CDR2 FQNEAQ (reference sequence). In DNA form, the CDR3 reads TGTGCCAGCAGCATCCGACCTAGCGGGAGGCGGTACGAGCAGTACTTC. It yields the protein CASSIRPSGRRYEQYF. Full variable domain (remainder filled in from reference TRBV7-9 and TRBJ2-7): DTGVSQNPRHKITKRGQNVTFRCDPISEHNRLYWYRQTLGQGPEFLTYFQNEAQLEKSRLLSDRFSAERPKGSFSTLEIQRTEQGDSAMYLCASSIRPSGRRYEQYFGPGTRLTVT.

The chain links TRBV6-1 to TRBJ2-5; D is perhaps TRBD1 (5 bases). V lost 6 bases to trimming and J lost 0 bases, with 14 bases between them. Per the germline V gene, CDR1 is MNHNS and CDR2 is SASEGT. This CDR3 contains 15 residues. CDR3 loop: CASRDLQGNQETQYF. The CDR3 DNA follows: TGTGCCAGCAGGGACCTCCAGGGCAACCAAGAGACCCAGTACTTC.

This clone was counted a few times. J is TRBJ2-7 and V is TRBV10-3; the match to TRBD1 covers 9 bases. After removal of 0 bases from V and 6 bases from J, the junction contained 9 bases not matched to a gene. CDR3 length: 16 residues. Germline CDR1 ENHRY, CDR2 SYGVKD. The CDR3 region is CAISESAGTGIGEQYF. CDR3 nucleotides: TGTGCCATCAGTGAGTCAGCCGGGACAGGGATCGGCGAGCAGTACTTC.

This clone was observed a handful of times. This chain joins TRBV10-3 and TRBJ2-1, with 7 nucleotides matching TRBD1. The CDR3 runs to 15 residues. Germline CDR1 ENHRY, CDR2 SYGVKD. The ends lost 8 bases at V and 3 bases at J; junction bases unmatched: 10. Here the CDR3 DNA reads TGTGCCATCCGAATTACGAGGGACAGCTACAATGAGCAGTTCTTC. It is translated as CAIRITRDSYNEQFF.

The V call is TRBV7-9, the J call TRBJ2-1, with D possibly TRBD2 on 5 matching bases. CDR3 length equals 12 residues. Germline assignment: CDR1 SEHNR and CDR2 FQNEAQ (reference sequence). V lost 5 bases, J lost 8 bases, and 10 bases lay in between. CDR3 nucleotide sequence: TGTGCCAGCAGCCCCCCAGCGGATGAGCAGTTCTTC. Translated: CASSPPADEQFF.

This clone appeared a single time. J is TRBJ2-5 and V is TRBV6-5; tentatively, D is TRBD2 (5 bases). The CDR3 length is 15 residues. Germline V gene data show CDR1 as MNHEY and CDR2 as SVGAGI. V was clipped by 5 bases and J by 4 bases, with 17 bases between them. The DNA for the CDR3 is TGTGCCAGCAGTCGTCGGAGGAGTGGGGTAGAGACCCAGTACTTC. This encodes CASSRRRSGVETQYF.

Comments on this clone: Compared with germline, one end of the junction differs, possibly owing to a read error. V usage is TRBV7-2 and J usage is TRBJ2-7; a weak D match, TRBD2 (5 bases). Per germline, CDR1 SGHTA and CDR2 FQGNSA. The CDR3 loop spans 13 amino acids. The CDR3 region is CASSRAGIYEQCF. As DNA, the CDR3 is TGTGCCAGCAGCAGAGCCGGGATCTACGAGCAGTGCTTC.

V gene TRBV6-1 combines with J gene TRBJ2-1, with D perhaps matching TRBD2 (6 bases). V lost 10 bases and J lost 16, with 17 bases in between. The germline gives CDR1 MNHNS, CDR2 SASEGT. The CDR3 is made up of 10 amino acids. CDR3 protein: CATLHRRGFF. The CDR3, as DNA: TGTGCCACCCTACACAGGCGGGGTTTCTTC.